This TCR beta chain came from a study of cytomegalovirus exposure and HLA in healthy donors. Clones were read by immunoSEQ multiplex PCR, and TCRdb kept only the in-frame ones, dropping some. The sample shows 100,000 to 150,000 clones, roughly 90% of them seen only once. Germline lookup yields CDR1 MNHEY and CDR2 SVGAGI. V lost 2 bases and J 12 bases, leaving 8 bases between the germline ends. The length of the CDR3 is 11 residues. This receptor was identified in a man between 25 and 39 years old in good health and CMV-seronegative. Sample: PBMCs. The chain is built from TRBV6-5 and TRBJ2-1, with D perhaps TRBD2 (5 bases). The CDR3 bases are TGTGCCAGCAGTTACGGACGGGGGCAGTTCTTC. Protein sequence: CASSYGRGQFF.